This T cell receptor (beta chain) was recorded in a study of Siglec-9 on CD8 T cells in melanoma. General study results and limits: An effector memory CD8+ T-cell subset seemingly accumulating in melanoma was reportedly marked and regulated by Siglec-9.

With regard to this clone: Antigen unknown.

CDR1 LNHDA and CDR2 SQIVND come from the germline V gene (reference sequence). V shed 5 bases and J shed 2 bases, with 13 bases lying between them. The CDR3 totals 14 residues. Clones were sequenced by immunoSEQ multiplex PCR, and TCRdb holds only the in-frame ones, with some missing. This table holds around 35,000 clones, about 80% found once. This receptor was taken from a human donor in good health. Sequenced input: Siglec-9- CD8+ T cells sorted from blood. The rearrangement uses TRBV19 and TRBJ2-7; D not certain. This CDR3 reads CASSSRNSPYEQYF. CDR3 nucleotides: TGTGCCAGTAGTTCCCGGAACAGCCCCTACGAGCAGTACTTC.